One sample yielded the 8 T cell receptor beta chains listed below, sequenced in a study of cytomegalovirus exposure and HLA in healthy donors. Both 60 Vbeta primers and 13 Jbeta primers went into the PCR. Repertoires were generated with immunoSEQ multiplex PCR, while TCRdb's copy carries only in-frame clones and drops some. Counted here are under 130,000 clones, 83% occurring once; the ten biggest clones make up 6.1%. Sequenced input: PBMCs. The receptor set was obtained from a man aged 18 to 30 in good health and CMV-seronegative.

The chain carries TRBV5-4 and TRBJ1-1; D uncertain. The CDR3 sequence is 14 residues long. V dropped 4 bases and J dropped 4 bases, with 14 bases sitting between them. CDR1 SGHNT and CDR2 YYREEE come from the germline V gene (reference sequence). CDR3: CASSPPKVATEAFF. In DNA, the CDR3 is TGTGCCAGCAGCCCCCCGAAGGTAGCCACTGAAGCTTTCTTT.

This clone was observed a handful of times. CDR3 residues: CAISEARGREKLFF. The DNA of the CDR3 is TGTGCCATCAGTGAGGCCAGGGGGCGTGAAAAACTGTTTTTT. The chain recombines TRBV10-3 with TRBJ1-4; TRBD1 matches at 8 bases. The CDR3 has 14 residues. Germline V lookup: CDR1 ENHRY, CDR2 SYGVKD. The V and J ends lost 2 bases and 7 bases, in that order; junction bases with no gene match: 3.

The DNA for the CDR3 is TGTGCCAGCAGCTTAGGAGACGGACAAGGCTACGAGCAGTACTTC. It specifies CASSLGDGQGYEQYF. The rearrangement uses TRBV7-2 and TRBJ2-7, with a weak D call TRBD1 (5 bases). This CDR3 has 15 residues. Deletions cut 1 base from V and 3 bases from J, with 13 bases between. Looked up from germline, CDR1 is SGHTA and CDR2 is FQGNSA.

The chain has TRBV5-8 and TRBJ2-7; a weak D match, TRBD2 (6 bases). CDR3 length: 14 residues. Trimming stripped 4 bases from V and 6 bases from J, with 17 bases between. Germline lookup yields CDR1 SGHTS and CDR2 YDEGEE. In DNA form, the CDR3 reads TGTGCCAGCAGCCGGGGCGGGGAAATGAGCGAGCAGTACTTC. Protein: CASSRGGEMSEQYF.

The CDR3 coding sequence is TGCGCCAGCAGTGCGGGACTAGTGGTCGGGGAGCTGTTTTTT. It yields the protein CASSAGLVVGELFF. The chain recombines TRBV10-1 with TRBJ2-2; 8 bases are a match to TRBD2. CDR3 size: 14 residues. J was trimmed by 7 bases and V by 4 bases; bases with no gene match: 5. CDR1 is WNHNN, CDR2 SYGVQD, per germline (reference sequence).

The chain is built from TRBV6-6 and TRBJ2-7; 7 bases are shared with TRBD1. The V segment lost 8 bases and the J segment 6 bases; nucleotides outside the gene matches: 7. Germline CDR1 is MNHNY and CDR2 is SVGAGI (reference sequence). There are 12 residues in the CDR3. The CDR3 bases are TGTGCCAGCCAGGGGGAACCAATCGAGCAGTACTTC. Its translation: CASQGEPIEQYF.

This clone was detected only a few times. The chain is built from TRBV4-1 and TRBJ1-3, with no clear D. This CDR3 is built from 18 residues. Deletions cut 3 bases from V and 0 bases from J, with 18 bases between. From germline, CDR1 is MGHRA and CDR2 YSYEKL. The CDR3 DNA reads TGCGCCAGCAGCCATACTCGAGGAGGTTGGGGCTCTGGAAACACCATATATTTT. It translates to CASSHTRGGWGSGNTIYF.

The chain has TRBV27 and TRBJ1-4; perhaps TRBD1 as D (5 bases). This CDR3 is built from 16 residues. V lost 5 bases, J lost 0 bases, and 13 bases lay in between. The V gene's germline CDR1 is MNHEY and CDR2 SMNVEV (reference sequence). In DNA, the CDR3 is TGTGCCAGCAGTCCTTGGGACTCGGCAACTAATGAAAAACTGTTTTTT. Amino acid sequence: CASSPWDSATNEKLFF. The entire variable domain, with the rest obtained from reference TRBV27 and TRBJ1-4, is as follows: EAQVTQNPRYLITVTGKKLTVTCSQNMNHEYMSWYRQDPGLGLRQIYYSMNVEVTDKGDVPEGYKVSRKEKRNFPLILESPSPNQTSLYFCASSPWDSATNEKLFFGSGTQLSVL.